This is a list of T cell receptor beta chains from one sample in a study of cytomegalovirus exposure and HLA in healthy donors. Sequenced by immunoSEQ multiplex PCR; TCRdb stores in-frame clones only, minus some. The sample shows 120,000 or so clones, 78% of them seen only once. The sequenced sample was PBMCs. Receptors originate from a man under 40 in good health and CMV-seropositive. Each CDR3 is given with its conserved first and last residue. A D gene is named only where the DNA matches it firmly. Clone size is given for some rows only: seen once, a few or many times, or a class if the clone is expanded.

V,D,size,J,DNA,CDR3
TRBV28,-,-,TRBJ1-1,TGTGCCAGCAGTATCTACACTGAAGCTTTCTTT,CASSIYTEAFF
TRBV14,-,-,TRBJ1-1,TGTGCCAGCAGCCTGACGTTGGAGGGTAACACTGAAGCTTTCTTT,CASSLTLEGNTEAFF
TRBV5-6,TRBD2,-,TRBJ2-5,TGTGCCAGCAGCTTAGCGGGAGCAAAGGAGACCCAGTACTTC,CASSLAGAKETQYF
TRBV7-5,-,-,TRBJ2-7,TGTGTCAGAAGCTCACCGGCGAGACTAGCGGGAGGGCCCGAGCAGTACTTC,CVRSSPARLAGGPEQYF
TRBV7-9,-,few,TRBJ2-4,TGTGCCAGCAGCTTAGCCCTAGACCTGCTAGCCAAAAACATTCAGTACTTC,CASSLALDLLAKNIQYF
TRBV2,TRBD1,-,TRBJ2-7,TGTGCCACCATGGACGTATCCCAGGGGGCAGGCGAGCAGTACTTC,CATMDVSQGAGEQYF
TRBV9,-,-,TRBJ1-1,TGTGCCAGCAGCGCGAAGTCGAACCAGGATACTGAAGCTTTCTTT,CASSAKSNQDTEAFF
TRBV5-1,TRBD2,once,TRBJ2-7,TGCGCCAGCAGCTTGGGGGCGGGAGCCTACGAGCAGTACTTC,CASSLGAGAYEQYF
TRBV5-1,TRBD1,-,TRBJ2-2,TGCGCCAGCAGCACGACAGGGGCGAACACCGGGGAGCTGTTTTTT,CASSTTGANTGELFF
TRBV5-4,-,-,TRBJ1-2,TGTGCCAGCAGCCTGTCTCAGGGCGCCGGCTATGGCTACACCTTC,CASSLSQGAGYGYTF
TRBV7-9,-,few,TRBJ2-7,TGTGCCAGCAGCTTAGTTCGGGGGAACTACGAGCAGTACTTC,CASSLVRGNYEQYF
TRBV7-9,-,-,TRBJ1-5,TGTGCCAGCAGCTTAGGGGACACAAATCAGCCCCAGCATTTT,CASSLGDTNQPQHF
TRBV6-6,TRBD2,-,TRBJ2-2,TGTGCCTCGGCGGGGGGTACCGGGGAGCTGTTTTTT,CASAGGTGELFF
TRBV7-9,-,-,TRBJ2-7,TGTGCCAGCAGCTTATACGGGGAGACCTACGAGCAGTACTTC,CASSLYGETYEQYF
TRBV2,-,-,TRBJ1-5,TGTGCCAGCACCGAAGGTCAGGGGTGGCAGCCCCAGCATTTT,CASTEGQGWQPQHF
TRBV9,TRBD2,-,TRBJ2-7,TGTGCCAGCAGCGACAATCCCCTAGCGGGAGGGCCCGAGCAGTACTTC,CASSDNPLAGGPEQYF
TRBV4-3,TRBD1,-,TRBJ1-2,TGCGCCAGCAGACCGGGACAGGGGCTCTATGGCTACACCTTC,CASRPGQGLYGYTF
TRBV11-2,TRBD2,-,TRBJ2-7,TGTGCCAGCAGCTTAGTTGCGGGAGATTCCCTAGAGCAGTACTTC,CASSLVAGDSLEQYF
TRBV6-5,-,-,TRBJ2-1,TGTGCCAGCCAGCCGCTAGGCTACAATGAGCAGTTCTTC,CASQPLGYNEQFF
TRBV29-1,-,-,TRBJ1-3,TGCAGCGTTGGGGCGAGCTCTGGAAACACCATATATTTT,CSVGASSGNTIYF
TRBV7-9,TRBD1,-,TRBJ1-5,TGTGCCAGCAGCTTAGCTAATCAGGGGGTACGGAATCAGCCCCAGCATTTT,CASSLANQGVRNQPQHF
TRBV11-2,TRBD2,few,TRBJ2-5,TGTGCCAGCAGCAGAAGCGGGAGGGTAGAGACCCAGTACTTC,CASSRSGRVETQYF
TRBV4-2,TRBD2,-,TRBJ2-1,TGTGCCAGCAGCCAACCGGGACTAGCGGTATACAATGAGCAGTTCTTC,CASSQPGLAVYNEQFF